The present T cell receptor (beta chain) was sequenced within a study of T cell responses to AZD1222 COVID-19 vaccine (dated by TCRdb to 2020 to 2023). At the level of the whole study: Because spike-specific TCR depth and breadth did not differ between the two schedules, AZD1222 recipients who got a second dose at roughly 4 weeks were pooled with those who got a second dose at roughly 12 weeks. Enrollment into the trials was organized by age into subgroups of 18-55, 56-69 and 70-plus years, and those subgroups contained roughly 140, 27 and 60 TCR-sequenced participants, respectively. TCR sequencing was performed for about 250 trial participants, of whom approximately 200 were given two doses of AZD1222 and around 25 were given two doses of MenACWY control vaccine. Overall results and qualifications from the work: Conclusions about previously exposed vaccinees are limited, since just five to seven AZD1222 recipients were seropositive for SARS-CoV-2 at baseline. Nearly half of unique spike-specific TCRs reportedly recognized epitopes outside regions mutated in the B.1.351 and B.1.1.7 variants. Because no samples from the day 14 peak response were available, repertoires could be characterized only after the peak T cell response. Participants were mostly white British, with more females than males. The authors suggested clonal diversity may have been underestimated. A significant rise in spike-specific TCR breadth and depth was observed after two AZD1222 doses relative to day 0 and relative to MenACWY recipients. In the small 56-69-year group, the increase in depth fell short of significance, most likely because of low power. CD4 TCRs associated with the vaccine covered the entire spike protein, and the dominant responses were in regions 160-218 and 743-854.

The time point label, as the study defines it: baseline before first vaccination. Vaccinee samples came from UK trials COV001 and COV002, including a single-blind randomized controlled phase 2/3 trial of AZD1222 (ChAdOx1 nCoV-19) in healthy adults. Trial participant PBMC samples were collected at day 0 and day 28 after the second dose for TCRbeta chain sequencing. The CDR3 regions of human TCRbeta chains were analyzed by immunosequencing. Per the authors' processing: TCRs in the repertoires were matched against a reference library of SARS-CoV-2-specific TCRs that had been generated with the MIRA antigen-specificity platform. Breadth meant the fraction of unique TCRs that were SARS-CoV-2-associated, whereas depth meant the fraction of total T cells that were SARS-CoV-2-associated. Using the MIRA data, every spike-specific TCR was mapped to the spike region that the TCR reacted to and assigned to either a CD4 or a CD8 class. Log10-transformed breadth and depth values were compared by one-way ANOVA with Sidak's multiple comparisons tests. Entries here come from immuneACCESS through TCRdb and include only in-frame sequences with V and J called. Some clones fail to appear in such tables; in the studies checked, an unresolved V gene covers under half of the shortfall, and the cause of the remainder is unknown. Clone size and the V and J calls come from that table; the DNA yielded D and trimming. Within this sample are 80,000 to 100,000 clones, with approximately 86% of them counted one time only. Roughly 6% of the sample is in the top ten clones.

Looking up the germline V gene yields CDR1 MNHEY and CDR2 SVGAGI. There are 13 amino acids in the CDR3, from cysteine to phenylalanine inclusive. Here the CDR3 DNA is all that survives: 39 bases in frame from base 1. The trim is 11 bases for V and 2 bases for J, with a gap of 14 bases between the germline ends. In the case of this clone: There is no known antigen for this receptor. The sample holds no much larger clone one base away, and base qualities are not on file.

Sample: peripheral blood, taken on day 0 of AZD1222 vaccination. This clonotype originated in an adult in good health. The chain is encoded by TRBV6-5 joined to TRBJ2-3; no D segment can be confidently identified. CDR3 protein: CAAKPLNTDTQYF. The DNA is TGTGCCGCGAAGCCCCTGAACACAGATACGCAGTATTTT.